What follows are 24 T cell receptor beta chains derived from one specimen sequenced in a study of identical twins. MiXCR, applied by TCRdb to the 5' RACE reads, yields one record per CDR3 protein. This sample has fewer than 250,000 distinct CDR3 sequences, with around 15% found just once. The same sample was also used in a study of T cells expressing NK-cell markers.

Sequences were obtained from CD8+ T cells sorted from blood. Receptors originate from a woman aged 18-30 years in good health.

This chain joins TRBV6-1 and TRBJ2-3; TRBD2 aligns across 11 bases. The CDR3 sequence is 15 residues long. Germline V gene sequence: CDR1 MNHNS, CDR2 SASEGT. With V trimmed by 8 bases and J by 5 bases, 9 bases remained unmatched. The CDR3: CASRAGTSGGDTQYF. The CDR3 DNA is TGTGCCAGCCGAGCCGGGACTAGCGGAGGAGATACGCAGTATTTT.

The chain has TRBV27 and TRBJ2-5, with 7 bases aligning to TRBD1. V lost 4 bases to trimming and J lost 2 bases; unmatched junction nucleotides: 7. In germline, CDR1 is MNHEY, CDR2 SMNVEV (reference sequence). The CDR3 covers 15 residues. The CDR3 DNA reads TGTGCCAGCAGTTCACAGAGGGGGCAGCAAGAGACCCAGTACTTC. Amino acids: CASSSQRGQQETQYF.

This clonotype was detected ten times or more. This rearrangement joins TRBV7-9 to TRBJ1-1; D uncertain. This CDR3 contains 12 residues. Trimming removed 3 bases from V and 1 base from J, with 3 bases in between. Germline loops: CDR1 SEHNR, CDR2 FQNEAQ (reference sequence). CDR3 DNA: TGTGCCAGCAGCTTTGGGAACACTGAAGCTTTCTTT. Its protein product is CASSFGNTEAFF.

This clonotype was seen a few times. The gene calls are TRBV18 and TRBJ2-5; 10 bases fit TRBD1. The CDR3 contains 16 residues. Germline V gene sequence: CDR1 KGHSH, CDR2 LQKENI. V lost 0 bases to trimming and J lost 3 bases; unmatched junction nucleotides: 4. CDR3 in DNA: TGTGCCAGCTCACCACCGTATGGGACAGGGGAAGAGACCCAGTACTTC. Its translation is CASSPPYGTGEETQYF.

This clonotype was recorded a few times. The CDR3 sequence: CASSDAGGPYEQYF. For the CDR3, the DNA is TGTGCCAGCAGTGACGCGGGGGGGCCCTACGAGCAGTACTTC. The chain links TRBV2 to TRBJ2-7, with 9 bases fitting TRBD2. CDR3 length: 14 amino acids. In germline, CDR1 is SNHLY, CDR2 FYNNEI. J was trimmed by 2 bases and V by 3 bases; bases with no gene match: 2.

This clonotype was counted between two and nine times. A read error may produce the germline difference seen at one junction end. CDR3: CASSPGSYSEQFF. Here the CDR3 DNA reads TGTGCCAGCAGCCCCGGGTCCTACAGTGAGCAGTTCTTC. J is TRBJ2-1 and V is TRBV5-6; D unresolved. This CDR3 is built from 13 residues. Germline loops: CDR1 SGHDT, CDR2 YYEEEE.

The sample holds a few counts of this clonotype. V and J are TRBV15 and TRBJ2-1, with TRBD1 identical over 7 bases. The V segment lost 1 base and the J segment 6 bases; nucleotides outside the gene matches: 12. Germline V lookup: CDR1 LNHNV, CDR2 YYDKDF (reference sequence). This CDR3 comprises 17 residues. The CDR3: CATSRGVDRATINEQFF. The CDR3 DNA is TGTGCCACCAGCAGAGGGGTTGACAGGGCTACTATCAATGAGCAGTTCTTC.

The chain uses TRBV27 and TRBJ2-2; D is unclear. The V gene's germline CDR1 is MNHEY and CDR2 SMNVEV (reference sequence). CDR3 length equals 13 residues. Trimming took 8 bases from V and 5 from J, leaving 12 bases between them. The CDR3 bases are TGTGCCAGCTCCTTGACTGTTACCGGGGAGCTGTTTTTT. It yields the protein CASSLTVTGELFF.

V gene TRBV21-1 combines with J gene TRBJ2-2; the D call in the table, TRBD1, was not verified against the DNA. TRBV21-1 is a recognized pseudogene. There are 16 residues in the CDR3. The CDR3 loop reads CASRPRGPSDTGELFF. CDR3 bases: TGTGCCAGCAGACCGAGGGGACCGTCGGACACCGGGGAGCTGTTTTTT.

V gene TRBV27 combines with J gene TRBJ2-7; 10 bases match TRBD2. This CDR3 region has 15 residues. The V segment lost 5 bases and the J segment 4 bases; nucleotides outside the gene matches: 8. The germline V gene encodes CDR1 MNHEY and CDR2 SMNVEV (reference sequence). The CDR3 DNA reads TGTGCCAGCAGTCCGTCAGCGGGAGGGTTTTACGAGCAGTACTTC. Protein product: CASSPSAGGFYEQYF.

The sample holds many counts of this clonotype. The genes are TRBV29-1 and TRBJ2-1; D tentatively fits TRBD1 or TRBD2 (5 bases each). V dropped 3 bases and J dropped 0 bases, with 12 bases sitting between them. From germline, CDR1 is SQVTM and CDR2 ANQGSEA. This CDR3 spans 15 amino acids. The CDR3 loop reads CSVDGTESSYNEQFF. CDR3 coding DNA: TGCAGCGTTGATGGGACGGAGAGCTCCTACAATGAGCAGTTCTTC.

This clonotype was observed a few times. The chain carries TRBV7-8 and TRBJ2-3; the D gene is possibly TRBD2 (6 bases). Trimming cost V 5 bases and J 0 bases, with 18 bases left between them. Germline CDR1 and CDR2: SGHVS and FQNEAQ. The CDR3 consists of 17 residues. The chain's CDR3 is CASSPEGLAYSTDTQYF. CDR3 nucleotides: TGTGCCAGCAGCCCCGAGGGGCTAGCGTATAGCACAGATACGCAGTATTTT.

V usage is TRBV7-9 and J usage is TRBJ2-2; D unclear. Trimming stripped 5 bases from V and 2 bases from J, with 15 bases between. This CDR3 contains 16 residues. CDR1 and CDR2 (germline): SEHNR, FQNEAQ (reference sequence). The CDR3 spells CASSPRMTPNTGELFF. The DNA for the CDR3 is TGTGCCAGCAGCCCCCGGATGACACCCAACACCGGGGAGCTGTTTTTT.

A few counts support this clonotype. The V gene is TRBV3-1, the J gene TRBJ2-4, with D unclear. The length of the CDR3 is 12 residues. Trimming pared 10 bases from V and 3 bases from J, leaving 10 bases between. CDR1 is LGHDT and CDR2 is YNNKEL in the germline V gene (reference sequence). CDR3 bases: TGTGCCACTAGAGACCGCAAAAACATTCAGTACTTC. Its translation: CATRDRKNIQYF.

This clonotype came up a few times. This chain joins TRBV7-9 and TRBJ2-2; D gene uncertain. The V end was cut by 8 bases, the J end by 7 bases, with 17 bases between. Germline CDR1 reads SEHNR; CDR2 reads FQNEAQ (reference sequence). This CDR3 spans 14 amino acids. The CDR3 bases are TGTGCCAGCCCCCCCCAGGCCTCCGGCGGGGAGCTGTTTTTT. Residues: CASPPQASGGELFF.

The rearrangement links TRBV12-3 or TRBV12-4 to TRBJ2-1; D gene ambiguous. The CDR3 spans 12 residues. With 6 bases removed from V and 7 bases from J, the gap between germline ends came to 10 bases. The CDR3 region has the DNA TGTGCCAGCAGATCCCAGTTAAATGAGCAGTTCTTC. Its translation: CASRSQLNEQFF.

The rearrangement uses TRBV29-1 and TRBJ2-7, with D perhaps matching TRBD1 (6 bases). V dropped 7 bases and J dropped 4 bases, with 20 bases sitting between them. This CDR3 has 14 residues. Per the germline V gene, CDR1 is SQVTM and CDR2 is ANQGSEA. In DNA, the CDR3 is TGCAGCGCTAAGAGTCGGGACACAAATTACGAGCAGTACTTC. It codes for CSAKSRDTNYEQYF.

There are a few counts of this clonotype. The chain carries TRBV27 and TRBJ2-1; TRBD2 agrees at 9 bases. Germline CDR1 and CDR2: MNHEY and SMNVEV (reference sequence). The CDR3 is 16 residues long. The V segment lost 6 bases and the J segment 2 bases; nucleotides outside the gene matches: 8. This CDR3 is CASSPDLAGTYNEQFF. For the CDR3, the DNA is TGTGCCAGCAGCCCCGATCTAGCGGGAACCTACAATGAGCAGTTCTTC.

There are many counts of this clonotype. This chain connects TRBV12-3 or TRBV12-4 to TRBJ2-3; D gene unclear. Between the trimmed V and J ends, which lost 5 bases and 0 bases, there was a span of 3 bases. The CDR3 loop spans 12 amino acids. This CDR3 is CASSASTDTQYF. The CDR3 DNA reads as TGTGCCAGCAGTGCGAGCACAGATACGCAGTATTTT.

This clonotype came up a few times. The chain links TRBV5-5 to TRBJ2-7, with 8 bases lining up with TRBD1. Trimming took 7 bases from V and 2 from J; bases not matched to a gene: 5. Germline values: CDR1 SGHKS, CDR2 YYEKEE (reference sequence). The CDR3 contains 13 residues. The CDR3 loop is CASLGQGPYEQYF. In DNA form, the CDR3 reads TGTGCCAGCTTAGGACAGGGTCCCTACGAGCAGTACTTC. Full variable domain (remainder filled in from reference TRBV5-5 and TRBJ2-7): DAGVTQSPTHLIKTRGQQVTLRCSPISGHKSVSWYQQVLGQGPQFIFQYYEKEERGRGNFPDRFSARQFPNYSSELNVNALLLGDSALYLCASLGQGPYEQYFGPGTRLTVT.

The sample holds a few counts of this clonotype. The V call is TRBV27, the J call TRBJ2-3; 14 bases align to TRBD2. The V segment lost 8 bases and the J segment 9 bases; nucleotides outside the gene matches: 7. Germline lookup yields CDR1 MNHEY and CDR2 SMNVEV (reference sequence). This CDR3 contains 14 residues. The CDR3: CASRLAGGPGTQYF. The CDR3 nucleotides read TGTGCCAGCCGACTAGCGGGAGGGCCTGGGACGCAGTATTTT.

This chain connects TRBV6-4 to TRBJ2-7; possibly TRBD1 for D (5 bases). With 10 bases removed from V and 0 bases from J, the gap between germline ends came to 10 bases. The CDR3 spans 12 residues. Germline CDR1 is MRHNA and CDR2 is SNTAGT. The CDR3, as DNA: TGTGCCAATCCCGACAGCTCCTACGAGCAGTACTTC. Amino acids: CANPDSSYEQYF.

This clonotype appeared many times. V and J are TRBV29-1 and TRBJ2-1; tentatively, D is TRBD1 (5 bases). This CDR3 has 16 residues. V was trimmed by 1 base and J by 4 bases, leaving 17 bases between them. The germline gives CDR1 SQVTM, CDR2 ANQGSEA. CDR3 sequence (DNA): TGCAGCGTTGAAGGGGGCGCCGGGCCGGAATACAATGAGCAGTTCTTC. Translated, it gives CSVEGGAGPEYNEQFF.

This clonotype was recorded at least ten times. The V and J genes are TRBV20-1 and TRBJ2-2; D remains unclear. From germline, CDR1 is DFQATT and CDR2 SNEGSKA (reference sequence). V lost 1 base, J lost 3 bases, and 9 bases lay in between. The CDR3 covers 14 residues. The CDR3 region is CSARGESDTGELFF. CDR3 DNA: TGCAGTGCTAGAGGTGAAAGCGACACCGGGGAGCTGTTTTTT.